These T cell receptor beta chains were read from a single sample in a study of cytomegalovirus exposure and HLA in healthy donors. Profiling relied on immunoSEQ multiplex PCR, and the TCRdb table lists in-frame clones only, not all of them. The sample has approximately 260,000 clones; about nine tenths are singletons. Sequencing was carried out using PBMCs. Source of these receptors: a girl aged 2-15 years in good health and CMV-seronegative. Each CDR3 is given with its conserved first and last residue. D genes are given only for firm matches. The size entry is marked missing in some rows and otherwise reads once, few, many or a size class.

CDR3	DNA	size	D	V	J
CASSPEVVETQYF	TGTGCCAGCAGCCCAGAGGTTGTGGAGACCCAGTACTTC	.	.	TRBV11-2	TRBJ2-5
CASSLVEQGGEQFF	TGTGCCAGCAGCTTAGTCGAACAGGGGGGGGAGCAGTTCTTC	.	.	TRBV7-2	TRBJ2-1
CASSTAGPGGTEAFF	TGTGCCAGCAGCACCGCAGGGCCCGGGGGCACTGAAGCTTTCTTT	.	.	TRBV7-9	TRBJ1-1
CASRGGGVQPQHF	TGTGCCAGTAGGGGTGGGGGGGTTCAGCCCCAGCATTTT	.	.	TRBV19	TRBJ1-5
CASSETTADPTYEQYF	TGTGCCAGCAGTGAAACCACAGCGGACCCTACCTACGAGCAGTACTTC	.	.	TRBV2	TRBJ2-7
CASSPYRGLSQPQHF	TGTGCCAGCAGCCCCTACAGGGGGTTAAGTCAGCCCCAGCATTTT	.	TRBD1	TRBV7-2	TRBJ1-5
CASSGQGIYGYTF	TGTGCCAGCAGTGGACAGGGGATATATGGCTACACCTTC	.	TRBD1	TRBV6-1	TRBJ1-2
CASSLVGRLAGLTDTQYF	TGTGCCAGCAGCTTAGTGGGTCGACTAGCGGGGCTCACAGATACGCAGTATTTT	.	TRBD2	TRBV11-2	TRBJ2-3
CASSNAVGAKNIQYF	TGTGCCAGCAGTAATGCCGTCGGGGCCAAAAACATTCAGTACTTC	.	.	TRBV6-5	TRBJ2-4
CAISRDRGVNTEAFF	TGTGCCATCAGCAGAGATCGGGGGGTGAACACTGAAGCTTTCTTT	.	.	TRBV15	TRBJ1-1
CASRRDSTLNYGYTF	TGTGCCAGCAGGAGGGACAGCACTCTTAACTATGGCTACACCTTC	.	TRBD1	TRBV5-6	TRBJ1-2
CASSEALRGTTITKQYF	TGTGCCAGCAGTGAAGCGCTTCGAGGGACAACAATTACTAAGCAGTACTTC	.	.	TRBV6-1	TRBJ2-5
CATSTGTSGGTDTQYF	TGTGCCACCAGCACGGGGACTAGCGGGGGAACAGATACGCAGTATTTT	once	TRBD2	TRBV15	TRBJ2-3
CASSYDWLGHKQETQYF	TGTGCCAGCAGCTACGATTGGCTGGGACACAAACAAGAGACCCAGTACTTC	once	.	TRBV7-9	TRBJ2-5
CASSFTGNRGYTF	TGCGCCAGCAGCTTCACAGGGAATCGGGGCTACACCTTC	.	.	TRBV5-1	TRBJ1-2
CASTAWEMPGGRETQYF	TGTGCCAGCACCGCATGGGAGATGCCGGGGGGCAGGGAGACCCAGTACTTC	.	.	TRBV5-6	TRBJ2-5
CASSDNGYEQYF	TGCGCCAGCAGTGATAACGGCTACGAGCAGTACTTC	.	.	TRBV10-2	TRBJ2-7
CASSLDRALFSDEQFF	TGTGCCAGCAGCTTAGACAGGGCGTTGTTTAGTGATGAGCAGTTCTTC	once	TRBD1	TRBV7-3	TRBJ2-1
CASSPEAGLAGPGGEQYF	TGTGCCAGCAGCCCCGAAGCGGGACTAGCGGGTCCCGGGGGAGAGCAGTACTTC	.	TRBD2	TRBV7-8	TRBJ2-7
CASSIRYTGEEDEQYF	TGTGCCAGTAGTATTCGGTATACAGGGGAAGAGGACGAGCAGTACTTC	.	TRBD1	TRBV19	TRBJ2-7
CASCRLAASTDTQYF	TGCGCCAGCTGCAGACTAGCGGCTAGCACAGATACGCAGTATTTT	.	TRBD2	TRBV5-1	TRBJ2-3
CASSGRGGGEAFF	TGTGCCAGCAGCGGTCGCGGGGGAGGTGAAGCTTTCTTT	.	.	TRBV5-4	TRBJ1-1
CASSPRTGWEAFF	TGTGCCAGCTCTCCCCGGACAGGTTGGGAAGCTTTCTTT	.	TRBD1	TRBV18	TRBJ1-1
CASSLFGGGFSSGNTIYF	TGTGCCAGCAGCTTATTTGGGGGGGGCTTTAGCTCTGGAAACACCATATATTTT	.	.	TRBV7-2	TRBJ1-3
CAWGYVGGGNQPQHF	TGTGCCTGGGGATATGTCGGAGGGGGCAATCAGCCCCAGCATTTT	.	.	TRBV30	TRBJ1-5
CASRREAGYGYTF	TGTGCCAGCAGGAGGGAAGCGGGCTATGGCTACACCTTC	.	.	TRBV6-5	TRBJ1-2
CASSFSGQGNTGELFF	TGTGCCAGCAGCTTCTCTGGACAGGGAAACACCGGGGAGCTGTTTTTT	.	TRBD1	TRBV11-2	TRBJ2-2
CASSTESSYNSPLHF	TGTGCCAGCAGCACTGAAAGCTCCTATAATTCACCCCTCCACTTT	.	.	TRBV9	TRBJ1-6
CASSLRETYEQYF	TGTGCCAGCAGCTTACGGGAAACCTACGAGCAGTACTTC	.	.	TRBV7-9	TRBJ2-7
CASSLGTGDNYGYTF	TGCGCCAGCAGCTTGGGGACAGGGGATAACTATGGCTACACCTTC	.	TRBD1	TRBV5-1	TRBJ1-2
CAWSPPRWPYEQYF	TGTGCCTGGAGTCCCCCGAGGTGGCCCTACGAGCAGTACTTC	.	.	TRBV30	TRBJ2-7
CASSSSLNNEKLFF	TGCGCCAGCAGCTCTAGCCTCAATAATGAAAAACTGTTTTTT	.	.	TRBV5-1	TRBJ1-4
CASSLEGLAGARTDTQYF	TGCGCCAGCAGCTTGGAGGGACTAGCGGGGGCCCGCACAGATACGCAGTATTTT	.	TRBD2	TRBV5-1	TRBJ2-3
CASSQGLAGVRNEQYF	TGTGCCAGCAGCCAGGGACTAGCGGGAGTCAGGAACGAGCAGTACTTC	.	TRBD2	TRBV7-2	TRBJ2-7
CASSIGIGTGGNEQFF	TGTGCCAGTAGTATAGGCATTGGGACAGGGGGCAATGAGCAGTTCTTC	.	TRBD1	TRBV19	TRBJ2-1
CASSLVAVGEQFF	TGTGCCAGCAGCTTAGTAGCGGTAGGGGAGCAGTTCTTC	.	.	TRBV11-2	TRBJ2-1
CASSTGLASEQFF	TGCGCCAGCAGCACGGGACTAGCCAGTGAGCAGTTCTTC	.	TRBD2	TRBV5-1	TRBJ2-1
CASSTGTSYEQYF	TGTGCCAGCAGTACGGGAACCTCCTACGAGCAGTACTTC	.	.	TRBV6-1	TRBJ2-7
CASSYDYQNYGYTF	TGTGCCAGCAGTTACGACTACCAGAACTATGGCTACACCTTC	.	.	TRBV6-6	TRBJ1-2
CALFSSYGYTF	TGCGCCCTCTTTTCTAGCTATGGCTACACCTTC	.	.	TRBV10-2	TRBJ1-2